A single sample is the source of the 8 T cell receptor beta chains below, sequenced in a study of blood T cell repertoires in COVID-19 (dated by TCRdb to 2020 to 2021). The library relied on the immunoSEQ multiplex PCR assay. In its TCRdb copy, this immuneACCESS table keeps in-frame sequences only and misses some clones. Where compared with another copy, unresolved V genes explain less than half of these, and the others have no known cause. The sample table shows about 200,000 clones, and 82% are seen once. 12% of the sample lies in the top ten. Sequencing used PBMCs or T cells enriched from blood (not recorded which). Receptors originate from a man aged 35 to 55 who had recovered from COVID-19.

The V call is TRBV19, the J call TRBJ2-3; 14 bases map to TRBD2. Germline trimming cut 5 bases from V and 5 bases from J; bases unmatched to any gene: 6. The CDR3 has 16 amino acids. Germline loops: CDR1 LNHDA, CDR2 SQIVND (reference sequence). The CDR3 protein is CASSRLAGGRVDTQYF. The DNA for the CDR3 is TGTGCCAGTAGTCGACTAGCGGGAGGGAGGGTAGATACGCAGTATTTT.

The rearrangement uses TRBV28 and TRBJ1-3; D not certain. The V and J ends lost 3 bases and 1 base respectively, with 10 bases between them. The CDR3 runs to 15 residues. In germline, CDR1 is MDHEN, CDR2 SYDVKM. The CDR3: CASSFSQTSGNTIYF. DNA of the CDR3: TGTGCCAGCAGTTTCTCCCAGACTTCTGGAAACACCATATATTTT.

This CDR3 is CASSQSGSWISGELFF. The CDR3 DNA reads TGTGCCAGCAGCCAATCGGGCAGTTGGATTTCCGGGGAGCTGTTTTTT. The chain links TRBV16 to TRBJ2-2, with D unresolved. V lost 0 bases and J 6 bases, leaving 14 bases between the germline ends. Germline CDR1 and CDR2: KGHSY and FQNENV. This CDR3 spans 16 amino acids.

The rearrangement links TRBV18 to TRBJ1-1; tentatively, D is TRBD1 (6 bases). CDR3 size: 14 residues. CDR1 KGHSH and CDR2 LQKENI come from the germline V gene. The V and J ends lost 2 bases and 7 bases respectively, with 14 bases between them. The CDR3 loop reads CASSPNPQGGEAFF. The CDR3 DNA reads TGTGCCAGCTCACCAAATCCACAGGGCGGTGAAGCTTTCTTT.

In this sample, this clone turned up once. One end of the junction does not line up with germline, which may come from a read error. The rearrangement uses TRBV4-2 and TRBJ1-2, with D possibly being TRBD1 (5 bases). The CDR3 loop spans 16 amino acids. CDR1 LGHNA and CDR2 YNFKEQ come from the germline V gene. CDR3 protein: CASSQDIAGGFAQLTF. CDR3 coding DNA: TGTGCCAGCAGCCAAGATATTGCGGGGGGGTTTGCTCAACTCACATTC.

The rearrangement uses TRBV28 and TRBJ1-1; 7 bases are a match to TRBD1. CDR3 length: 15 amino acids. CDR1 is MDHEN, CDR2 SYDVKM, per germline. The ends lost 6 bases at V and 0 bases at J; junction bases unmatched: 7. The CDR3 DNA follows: TGTGCCAGCAGCCTCCGCGGGACAGTGAACACTGAAGCTTTCTTT. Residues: CASSLRGTVNTEAFF.

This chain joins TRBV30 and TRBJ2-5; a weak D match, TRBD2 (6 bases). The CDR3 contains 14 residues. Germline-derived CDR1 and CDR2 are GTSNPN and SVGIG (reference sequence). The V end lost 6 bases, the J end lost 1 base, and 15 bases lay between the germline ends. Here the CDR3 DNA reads TGTGCCTGTAACCCGGGAGACGCCCAAGAGACCCAGTACTTC. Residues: CACNPGDAQETQYF.

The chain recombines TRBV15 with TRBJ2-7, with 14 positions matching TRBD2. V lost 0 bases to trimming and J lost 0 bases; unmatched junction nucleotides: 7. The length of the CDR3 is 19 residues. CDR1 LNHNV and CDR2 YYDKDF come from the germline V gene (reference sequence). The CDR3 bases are TGTGCCACCAGCAGAGATAGGGGACTAGCGGGAGCCCGCTCCTACGAGCAGTACTTC. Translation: CATSRDRGLAGARSYEQYF. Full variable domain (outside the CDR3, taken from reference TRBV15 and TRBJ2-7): DAMVIQNPRYQVTQFGKPVTLSCSQTLNHNVMYWYQQKSSQAPKLLFHYYDKDFNNEADTPDNFQSRRPNTSFCFLDIRSPGLGDTAMYLCATSRDRGLAGARSYEQYFGPGTRLTVT.